Included here is one T cell receptor beta chain sequence, with context. This clone is classified as medium-sized (0.01 to 0.1%). Its antigen target is currently unknown. No base quality information exists; no much larger clone differs at one position. Spanning cysteine to phenylalanine, the CDR3 consists of 15 amino acids. Only the CDR3 DNA stays, 45 bases, in frame from base 1. The germline V gene gives CDR1 as SGHAT and CDR2 as FQNNGV. Cut back by 5 bases and 0 bases, the V and J ends lie 13 bases apart. Library preparation employed PCR. This sample was sequenced with an Illumina HiSeq 4000. High-throughput sequencing was used to profile the CDR3 region of the TCR beta-chain in every patient. In the authors' own workflow: The researchers built a classifier to tell apart papillary thyroid cancer patients with distant metastasis, based on CDR3 differences among clinicopathological groups. The Shannon index was used to assess repertoire diversity, and the Morisita-Horn index was used to assess tumor-blood repertoire similarity. TCRdb reprocessed the public reads (quality trimming at Q25 with fastp, clone calling with MiXCR) and kept in-frame beta chains. These V and J calls derive from TCRdb rather than the authors' analysis. The sample contains about 8,000 clones, about a quarter of them found a single time. Around a sixth of the sample belongs to the ten largest clones.

This entry comes from a study of metastatic and nonmetastatic thyroid tumors (dated by TCRdb to 2019 to 2021). Background on the whole study: Repertoires were compared across peripheral blood and tumor or nodule tissue samples from malignant and benign thyroid patients.

General findings and caveats noted by the study authors: In both blood and tumor samples, malignant tumors were reported to have significantly higher TCR beta diversity than benign nodules.

Before undergoing thyroid surgery, none of the patients had been given any kind of treatment. The study retrospectively analysed patient clinical samples collected from about 2012 to 2019 using T-cell receptor beta sequencing. The chain is made from TRBV11-2 and TRBJ1-1, with an unclear D gene assignment. The sequenced sample consisted of adjacent normal tissue. This clonotype was sampled from a female donor with papillary thyroid cancer or a benign thyroid nodule (not recorded which). Some clones in this sample may be carry-over from other donors' samples. The DNA reads TGTGCCAGCAGCGGGGAGGTGGGGTTGAACACTGAAGCTTTCTTT. It translates to CASSGEVGLNTEAFF.